Following are 18 T cell receptor beta chains from one sample sequenced in a study of human T cells and chemical hapten exposure. MiXCR was run by TCRdb on the RACE reads, yielding one entry per CDR3 protein. This sample has under 65,000 distinct CDR3 sequences; 9.4% occur once, and the top ten carry about 14%. Time point of the sample: pre-sensitization, week 0. Treatment reported: therapeutic diphenylcyclopropenone sensitization with weekly scalp DPC. Sequencing was performed on whole blood, taken in connection with sensitization to the hapten diphenylcyclopropenone (DPC). These receptors were obtained from a woman aged 40 to 50 with alopecia areata. Some clones in this sample may be carry-over from other donors' samples.

This clonotype was counted at least ten times. This sequence joins TRBV29-1 and TRBJ1-1, with TRBD1 matching over 7 bases. Looked up from germline, CDR1 is SQVTM and CDR2 is ANQGSEA. V shed 7 bases and J 6 bases; nucleotides not matched to a gene: 8. The CDR3 covers 12 residues. CDR3 loop: CSASTGRSEAFF. The CDR3 DNA reads TGCAGCGCCTCGACAGGGAGATCTGAAGCTTTCTTT.

The genes are TRBV4-1 and TRBJ1-1, with a tentative D call TRBD1 (5 bases). Germline V gene data show CDR1 as MGHRA and CDR2 as YSYEKL. The CDR3 covers 15 residues. V was shortened by 0 bases and J by 1 base, with 9 bases between the two germline ends. As DNA, the CDR3 is TGCGCCAGCAGCCAAGATTGGGGACGGAACACTGAAGCTTTCTTT. Translated, it gives CASSQDWGRNTEAFF.

The sample holds many counts of this clonotype. This chain joins TRBV7-3 and TRBJ2-3, with D perhaps matching TRBD2 (7 bases). Germline-derived CDR1 and CDR2 are SGHTA and FQGTGA. Trimming left V 6 bases short and J 3 bases short, with 13 bases between. The CDR3 is 14 amino acids. The CDR3: CASRKGGGTDTQYF. CDR3 nucleotides: TGTGCCAGCAGGAAAGGGGGAGGGACAGATACGCAGTATTTT.

This clonotype has ten or more counts. This chain connects TRBV5-1 to TRBJ2-2; perhaps TRBD1 as D (6 bases). Trimming left V 3 bases short and J 4 bases short, with 7 bases between. CDR3 length equals 13 residues. Per the germline V gene, CDR1 is SGHRS and CDR2 is YFSETQ. The CDR3 loop reads CASSSQGTGELFF. The DNA of the CDR3 is TGCGCCAGCAGCTCACAGGGCACCGGGGAGCTGTTTTTT.

There are many counts of this clonotype. The chain recombines TRBV30 with TRBJ2-7; the D gene is possibly TRBD1 (6 bases). This CDR3 spans 11 amino acids. Looked up from germline, CDR1 is GTSNPN and CDR2 is SVGIG (reference sequence). Trimming removed 4 bases at V and 3 bases at J, with 7 bases between. The CDR3 coding sequence is TGTGCCTGGATGGACAGCTACGAGCAGTACTTC. The encoded protein is CAWMDSYEQYF.

This clonotype has a count of ten or more. J is TRBJ2-7 and V is TRBV28; either TRBD1 or TRBD2 may fit D (6 bases each). Germline CDR1 is MDHEN and CDR2 is SYDVKM. Trimming took 7 bases from V and 4 from J, leaving 14 bases between them. This CDR3 comprises 13 residues. CDR3 DNA sequence: TGTGCCAGCAATCCCCGGGGGCGGTACGAGCAGTACTTC. This gives the protein CASNPRGRYEQYF.

This sequence joins TRBV2 and TRBJ2-2; D not certain. The length of the CDR3 is 14 residues. Trimming took 11 bases from V and 2 from J, leaving 15 bases between them. CDR1 is SNHLY and CDR2 is FYNNEI in the germline V gene. DNA of the CDR3: TGTGCCTTTATAGACACCCGAAACACCGGGGAGCTGTTTTTT. Translation gives CAFIDTRNTGELFF.

J is TRBJ1-6 and V is TRBV9; TRBD1 might be the D (5 bases). This CDR3 has 13 residues. Trimming removed 0 bases from V and 9 bases from J, with 7 bases in between. In germline, CDR1 is SGDLS, CDR2 YYNGEE. The CDR3 DNA reads TGTGCCAGCAGCGTAGATACAGGTTCACCCCTCCACTTT. Amino acids: CASSVDTGSPLHF. The full variable domain, its missing parts supplied by reference TRBV9 and TRBJ1-6, is DSGVTQTPKHLITATGQRVTLRCSPRSGDLSVYWYQQSLDQGLQFLIQYYNGEERAKGNILERFSAQQFPDLHSELNLSSLELGDSALYFCASSVDTGSPLHFGNGTRLTVT.

This clonotype was picked up a small number of times. The V and J genes are TRBV20-1 and TRBJ2-7; D call uncertain. The CDR3 runs 13 residues. Germline-derived CDR1 and CDR2 are DFQATT and SNEGSKA (reference sequence). Trimming stripped 5 bases from V and 4 bases from J, with 15 bases between. CDR3 region: CSAGTDDKYEQYF. The CDR3 nucleotides read TGCAGTGCTGGAACAGACGACAAATACGAGCAGTACTTC.

This clonotype has ten or more counts. The chain uses TRBV3-1 and TRBJ2-3; 12 positions agree with TRBD2. Germline loops: CDR1 LGHDT, CDR2 YNNKEL (reference sequence). V lost 3 bases, J lost 2 bases, and 3 bases stayed unmatched. CDR3 length: 16 residues. CDR3 amino acids: CASSHWTSGATDTQYF. In nucleotides, the CDR3 is TGTGCCAGCAGCCATTGGACTAGCGGGGCCACAGATACGCAGTATTTT.

In its sample, this clonotype was seen many times. The rearrangement joins TRBV7-9 to TRBJ2-3, with a weak D call TRBD2 (6 bases). This CDR3 spans 14 amino acids. The germline V and J ends were trimmed by 8 bases and 2 bases, with 14 bases remaining between them. Germline values: CDR1 SEHNR, CDR2 FQNEAQ (reference sequence). CDR3 DNA: TGTGCCAGCCACCGGGACTTGGACACAGATACGCAGTATTTT. Encoded protein: CASHRDLDTDTQYF. Variable domain in full (rest from reference TRBV7-9 and TRBJ2-3): DTGVSQNPRHKITKRGQNVTFRCDPISEHNRLYWYRQTLGQGPEFLTYFQNEAQLEKSRLLSDRFSAERPKGSFSTLEIQRTEQGDSAMYLCASHRDLDTDTQYFGPGTRLTVL.

The chain couples TRBV9 to TRBJ2-2; possibly TRBD1 for D (6 bases). Trimming took 4 bases from V and 0 from J, leaving 10 bases between them. This CDR3 contains 15 residues. Looked up from germline, CDR1 is SGDLS and CDR2 is YYNGEE. In nucleotides, the CDR3 is TGTGCCAGCAGCTCCAGGACAGCGAACACCGGGGAGCTGTTTTTT. Amino acid sequence: CASSSRTANTGELFF.

On this clonotype itself: A much bigger clone sits one base away, suggesting this may be a read error. The chain employs TRBV28 and TRBJ1-1; weak D call: TRBD1 (6 bases). Germline assignment: CDR1 MDHEN and CDR2 SYDVKM. Trimming pared 4 bases from V and 10 bases from J, leaving 16 bases between. The length of the CDR3 is 13 residues. Here the CDR3 reads CASSSWTVSRAFF. The DNA for the CDR3 is TGTGCCAGCAGTTCGTGGACAGTCTCTAGAGCTTTCTTT.

In its sample, this clonotype was seen many times. V and J are TRBV6-1 and TRBJ1-6, with D unresolved. From germline, CDR1 is MNHNS and CDR2 SASEGT. V was cut by 5 bases and J by 8 bases, with 13 bases left in between. The CDR3 has 14 residues. The CDR3 sequence is CASSYAAEDSPLHF. CDR3 DNA sequence: TGTGCCAGCAGTTATGCCGCAGAAGATTCACCCCTCCACTTT.

This clonotype has a count of ten or more. The chain uses TRBV4-3 and TRBJ1-2; 7 bases map to TRBD1. From germline, CDR1 is LGHNA and CDR2 YSLEER. The CDR3 consists of 14 residues. The junction had 5 bases not matched to a gene; V was cut back by 6 bases and J by 1 base. The chain's CDR3 is CASSLDRDNYGYTF. The CDR3 DNA reads as TGCGCCAGCAGTTTAGACAGGGATAACTATGGCTACACCTTC.

This clonotype occurred many times. The chain carries TRBV7-8 and TRBJ2-2; 8 positions match TRBD1. Trimming took 1 base from V and 7 from J; bases not matched to a gene: 5. Germline CDR1 SGHVS, CDR2 FQNEAQ. The CDR3 has 15 amino acids. In nucleotides, the CDR3 is TGTGCCAGCAGCTTAGTTGGACAGGGTGACGGGGAGCTGTTTTTT. This sequence encodes CASSLVGQGDGELFF.

This clonotype was counted ten times or more. The genes are TRBV2 and TRBJ1-1, with D unclear. The V and J ends lost 2 bases and 0 bases respectively, with 13 bases between them. CDR3 size: 16 residues. CDR1 SNHLY and CDR2 FYNNEI come from the germline V gene. The CDR3 DNA is TGTGCCAGCAGTGAAATTACGTCAGCCTTGAACACTGAAGCTTTCTTT. Amino acid sequence: CASSEITSALNTEAFF.

This clonotype was counted a single time. This may come from a read error, since a much larger clone is one base off. The chain carries TRBV27 and TRBJ1-1; D is perhaps TRBD1 (5 bases). Per germline, CDR1 MNHEY and CDR2 SMNVEV (reference sequence). The CDR3 is made up of 15 amino acids. Here the CDR3 DNA reads TGTCCCAGCAGCTTTAGGGAGGGGCGCAGAACTGAAGCTTTCTTT. This gives the protein CPSSFREGRRTEAFF.